This entry describes one TCR beta chain. This sample is drawn from a study of blood T cell repertoires in COVID-19. In the original workflow: Estimates of nucleated cell counts were drawn from the amplification of reference gene primers. TCRdb's table, derived via immunoSEQ multiplex PCR, lists solely in-frame clones and lacks some. V, J and clone size reflect that table, while D and trimming were determined from the DNA. The repertoire holds fewer than 450,000 clones, with 88% as singletons. Participants, about 18 to 90 years old, spanned some 23 US areas. V lost 4 bases to trimming and J lost 0 bases; unmatched junction nucleotides: 6. Looked up from germline, CDR1 is SGDLS and CDR2 is YYNGEE. This CDR3 is 16 amino acids long.

The sequence derives from a woman aged 18-29 years who had recovered from COVID-19. The sequencing input was PBMCs or T cells enriched from blood (not recorded which). The J gene is TRBJ1-5, the V gene TRBV9; the match to TRBD1 covers 8 bases. CDR3 nucleotide sequence: TGTGCCAGCAGCCCAGGGACAGGTTATAGCAATCAGCCCCAGCATTTT. Translation: CASSPGTGYSNQPQHF.